The 11 T cell receptor beta chains below were found in one sample sequenced in a study of T cells in Graves' hyperthyroidism and ophthalmopathy. TCR beta CDR3 sequences were amplified from RNA transcripts. Researchers ran a first-round RT-PCR on the TCR CDR3 using the HTBI primer set. A single record per CDR3 protein comes from TCRdb applying MiXCR to the multiplex PCR reads. The table has 200,000 to 300,000 distinct CDR3 sequences, roughly a quarter seen once. Sequencing input: blood. All receptors derive from a woman aged 35 to 49 with Graves' ophthalmopathy.

This clonotype was detected many times. The V gene is TRBV12-3 or TRBV12-4, the J gene TRBJ1-6; the D gene is possibly TRBD1 (6 bases). The CDR3 has 15 amino acids. V was cut by 1 base and J by 6 bases, with 10 bases left in between. CDR3 nucleotides: TGTGCCAGCAGTTTAGGGACAGTGAGTAATTCACCCCTCCACTTT. Translated, it gives CASSLGTVSNSPLHF.

In this sample, this clonotype turned up many times. The chain uses TRBV5-1 and TRBJ2-5; 7 positions agree with TRBD2. The germline V gene has CDR1 SGHRS and CDR2 YFSETQ. The J segment lost 5 bases and the V segment lost 0 bases, leaving 10 bases of the junction unmatched. The CDR3 is made up of 16 amino acids. The CDR3 sequence: CASSLGGGSWSETQYF. The CDR3 nucleotides are TGCGCCAGCAGCTTGGGGGGGGGTAGCTGGAGCGAGACCCAGTACTTC. Variable domain in full (rest from reference TRBV5-1 and TRBJ2-5): KAGVTQTPRYLIKTRGQQVTLSCSPISGHRSVSWYQQTPGQGLQFLFEYFSETQRNKGNFPGRFSGRQFSNSRSEMNVSTLELGDSALYLCASSLGGGSWSETQYFGPGTRLLVL.

At least ten counts were recorded for this clonotype. This sequence joins TRBV29-1 and TRBJ2-7; TRBD2 aligns across 9 bases. The CDR3 totals 13 residues. CDR1 and CDR2 from the germline V gene are SQVTM and ANQGSEA. After removal of 3 bases from V and 3 bases from J, the junction contained 3 bases not matched to a gene. CDR3 loop: CSVEVAGDYEQYF. In DNA, the CDR3 is TGCAGCGTTGAGGTAGCGGGAGACTACGAGCAGTACTTC.

The table lists this clonotype with many counts. The gene calls are TRBV7-9 and TRBJ1-1; D gene unclear. The CDR3 totals 13 residues. Trimming removed 6 bases at V and 0 bases at J, with 8 bases between. Germline CDR1 and CDR2: SEHNR and FQNEAQ (reference sequence). CDR3 bases: TGTGCCAGCAGATACAGTATGAACACTGAAGCTTTCTTT. As protein: CASRYSMNTEAFF.

This clonotype has a count of ten or more. The chain carries TRBV5-1 and TRBJ2-7; D may be TRBD1 (6 bases). V lost 1 base to trimming and J lost 1 base, with 12 bases between them. This CDR3 has 15 residues. Per germline, CDR1 SGHRS and CDR2 YFSETQ. The CDR3 nucleotides read TGCGCCAGCAGCTTGCTCCAGGGGCCATCCTACGAGCAGTACTTC. It encodes CASSLLQGPSYEQYF.

The chain joins TRBV5-1 to TRBJ1-1, with no clear D. Per germline, CDR1 SGHRS and CDR2 YFSETQ. The CDR3 consists of 15 residues. Trimming stripped 0 bases from V and 4 bases from J, with 13 bases between. The CDR3 loop is CASSLAAKGGTEAFF. The DNA for the CDR3 is TGCGCCAGCAGCTTGGCCGCGAAGGGTGGCACTGAAGCTTTCTTT.

This clonotype showed up many times. The J gene is TRBJ2-7, the V gene TRBV28; tentative D call: TRBD1 (5 bases). CDR3 length equals 17 residues. V dropped 2 bases and J dropped 0 bases, with 17 bases sitting between them. Germline V gene sequence: CDR1 MDHEN, CDR2 SYDVKM. DNA for the CDR3: TGTGCCAGCAGTTTAGCAGCGTACAGGCTTATCTCCTACGAGCAGTACTTC. Translated: CASSLAAYRLISYEQYF.

The chain employs TRBV12-3 or TRBV12-4 and TRBJ2-7; 9 bases are a match to TRBD2. The CDR3 runs 13 residues. Unmatched junction bases numbered 2, after V lost 5 bases and J lost 3 bases. The CDR3 spells CASSGLALYEQYF. For the CDR3, the DNA is TGTGCCAGCAGTGGACTAGCGCTCTACGAGCAGTACTTC.

At least ten counts were recorded for this clonotype. The rearrangement links TRBV5-1 to TRBJ2-4; possible D gene TRBD1, 6 bases. The germline gives CDR1 SGHRS, CDR2 YFSETQ. This CDR3 contains 14 residues. The V gene lost 4 bases and the J gene lost 5 bases, with 13 bases spanning the gap. CDR3 sequence: CASSVQGSENIQYF. As DNA, the CDR3 is TGCGCCAGCAGCGTCCAGGGGAGCGAAAACATTCAGTACTTC.

This clonotype was seen at least ten times. The chain employs TRBV28 and TRBJ2-1, with TRBD2 matching over 9 bases. With 6 bases clipped from V and 8 bases from J, the junction kept 11 bases outside the gene matches. Per germline, CDR1 MDHEN and CDR2 SYDVKM. The CDR3 has 15 amino acids. The CDR3 DNA follows: TGTGCCAGCAGCCGGGCGGGGCTAGCGGGACATGAGCAGTTCTTC. Its translation is CASSRAGLAGHEQFF.

The V call is TRBV28, the J call TRBJ2-5; 10 bases are shared with TRBD2. The length of the CDR3 is 16 residues. V gave up 7 bases and J gave up 5 bases; unmatched junction bases: 13. Germline V gene lookup returns CDR1 MDHEN and CDR2 SYDVKM. CDR3 nucleotides: TGTGCCAGCACCCCACGGGCTAGCGGGAGTGGGGAGACCCAGTACTTC. Amino acids: CASTPRASGSGETQYF.